The sequence of this T cell receptor (beta chain) was determined in a study of pediatric ulcerative colitis. Study context: Most patients had pancolitis, and two had left-sided colitis. The study, taken as a whole, reports: Compared with controls, ulcerative colitis showed greater blood-rectum clone sharing. Some T cells in rectal biopsies may come from blood, especially with overt colitis. Total lymphocyte DNA, not sorted subsets, was the template.

A word on this clone: Its target is not known. The sample contains more than one DNA sequence encoding this CDR3.

The CDR3 is made up of 13 amino acids. Germline V gene lookup returns CDR1 SGHRS and CDR2 YFSETQ. V shed 0 bases, J shed 6 bases, and the junction held 2 bases outside the gene matches. Sequenced by immunoSEQ multiplex PCR; TCRdb stores in-frame clones only, minus some. The repertoire holds fewer than 25,000 clones, with about three quarters as singletons. The rectum was sampled with one to two pinch biopsies at colonoscopy. The chain links TRBV5-1 to TRBJ2-7; 8 positions agree with TRBD1. The clonotype comes from a boy between 10 and 17 years old with severe ulcerative colitis. Material for sequencing was gut tissue. The CDR3 is CASSLGQGIEQYF. CDR3 DNA: TGCGCCAGCAGCTTGGGACAGGGGATCGAGCAGTACTTC.